The next 5 T cell receptor beta chains were all read from a single sample in a study of immune characterization of retroperitoneal liposarcoma. TCRdb analysed the PCR reads with MiXCR anew, one entry per CDR3 protein. The sample has 5,000 to 6,000 distinct CDR3 sequences, roughly a third seen once. The specimen was tumor tissue. The receptors here all came from a female donor with retroperitoneal liposarcoma.

In this sample, this clonotype turned up a few times. The V call is TRBV7-2, the J call TRBJ2-1; 7 bases are a match to TRBD2. From germline, CDR1 is SGHTA and CDR2 FQGNSA. The CDR3 extends over 16 amino acids. V shed 1 base, J shed 13 bases, and the junction held 16 bases outside the gene matches. The CDR3 DNA reads as TGTGCCAGCAGCTTAGTCTGGGCGGGAGCGGTGGAGACCCAGTTCTTC. As protein: CASSLVWAGAVETQFF.

The genes are TRBV6-5 and TRBJ1-5, with TRBD1 matching over 8 bases. V lost 6 bases and J lost 5; bases outside the gene matches: 3. Germline-derived CDR1 and CDR2 are MNHEY and SVGAGI. CDR3 size: 13 residues. This CDR3 reads CASRQGVDQPQHF. CDR3 bases: TGTGCCAGCAGACAGGGGGTCGATCAGCCCCAGCATTTT.

The V gene is TRBV12-3 or TRBV12-4, the J gene TRBJ1-2; D gene uncertain. V dropped 3 bases and J dropped 8 bases, with 10 bases sitting between them. This CDR3 has 12 amino acids. CDR3 sequence (DNA): TGTGCCAGCAGTTTCTCCTCCTACGGCTACACCTTC. It encodes CASSFSSYGYTF.

This clonotype came up once. The chain employs TRBV7-2 and TRBJ2-5; D is ambiguous. This CDR3 region has 11 residues. Trimming pared 5 bases from V and 11 bases from J, leaving 12 bases between. Germline V gives CDR1 SGHTA, CDR2 FQGNSA. CDR3 sequence reads: CASSARNEQYF. The CDR3 DNA reads TGTGCCAGCAGCGCACGTAATGAGCAGTACTTC.

The genes are TRBV12-3 or TRBV12-4 and TRBJ2-1, with 12 bases that match TRBD2. V trimming: 5 bases; J trimming: 1 base; junction bases outside the gene matches: 3. There are 16 residues in the CDR3. CDR3 bases: TGTGCCAGCAGTCCGACTAGCGGGAGATCCTACAATGAGCAGTTCTTC. It codes for CASSPTSGRSYNEQFF.